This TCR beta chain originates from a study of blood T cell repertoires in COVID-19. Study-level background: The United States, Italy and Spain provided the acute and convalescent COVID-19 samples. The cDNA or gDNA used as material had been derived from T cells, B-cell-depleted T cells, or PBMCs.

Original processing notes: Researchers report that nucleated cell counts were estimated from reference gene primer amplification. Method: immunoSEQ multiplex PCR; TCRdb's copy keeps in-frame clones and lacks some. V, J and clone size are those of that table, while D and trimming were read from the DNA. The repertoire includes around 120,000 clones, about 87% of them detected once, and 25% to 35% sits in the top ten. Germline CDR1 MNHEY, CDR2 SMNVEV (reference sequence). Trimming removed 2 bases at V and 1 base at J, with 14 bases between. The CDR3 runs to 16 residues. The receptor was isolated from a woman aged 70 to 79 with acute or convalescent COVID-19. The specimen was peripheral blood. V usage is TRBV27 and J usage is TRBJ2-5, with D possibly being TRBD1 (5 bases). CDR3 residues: CASSLQGSIAQETQYF. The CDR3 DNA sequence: TGTGCCAGCAGTTTACAGGGCTCCATTGCCCAAGAGACCCAGTACTTC.